The present T cell receptor (beta chain) was sequenced within a study of control samples from healthy donors and cancer patients. Sequencing was performed with immunoSEQ multiplex PCR; in TCRdb, only in-frame clones are kept and a portion is missing. Of 150,000 to 200,000 clones in the sample, approximately 94% are singletons; the top ten hold around 9.3%. J lost 2 bases, V lost 0 bases, and 2 bases had no gene match. Germline-derived CDR1 and CDR2 are KGHDR and SFDVKD. The CDR3 consists of 15 residues. The sequence derives from a woman aged 40-49 years in good health. J is TRBJ2-7 and V is TRBV24-1; 8 bases match TRBD1. The sample was blood. The CDR3: CATSDLRTGPYEQYF. The DNA for the CDR3 is TGTGCCACCAGTGATTTGCGGACAGGGCCCTACGAGCAGTACTTC.